Following are 21 T cell receptor beta chains from one sample sequenced in a study of human T cells and chemical hapten exposure. TCRdb independently ran MiXCR on the RACE reads; one entry per CDR3 protein. The sample shows some 65,000 distinct CDR3 sequences, about 6% of them seen only once. As to time point: healthy volunteer bleed at 6 weeks. The template was total RNA from unfractionated whole blood. What was sequenced was whole blood. The origin of the receptors is a female donor in good health. Some clones in this sample may be carry-over from other donors' samples.

This clonotype was observed many times. This rearrangement joins TRBV27 to TRBJ1-1; TRBD1 might be the D (6 bases). With 4 bases removed from V and 6 bases from J, the gap between germline ends came to 15 bases. The length of the CDR3 is 14 residues. Germline V gene sequence: CDR1 MNHEY, CDR2 SMNVEV (reference sequence). The CDR3 region has the DNA TGTGCCAGCAGTTACCAGGGACATCTTTCTGAAGCTTTCTTT. Translation gives CASSYQGHLSEAFF.

This clonotype was seen ten or more times. The gene calls are TRBV30 and TRBJ2-5, with TRBD2 matching over 8 bases. V lost 3 bases, J lost 5 bases, and 2 bases stayed unmatched. Germline CDR1 GTSNPN, CDR2 SVGIG (reference sequence). This CDR3 has 12 amino acids. This CDR3 is CAWSPGGETQYF. The CDR3 DNA reads TGTGCCTGGAGCCCGGGGGGGGAGACCCAGTACTTC.

This clonotype was seen repeatedly, ten times or more. The rearrangement joins TRBV4-2 to TRBJ2-3, with D tentatively TRBD2 (5 bases). This CDR3 has 14 residues. The germline V and J ends were trimmed by 3 bases and 2 bases, with 9 bases remaining between them. Germline CDR1 LGHNA, CDR2 YNFKEQ. The CDR3 bases are TGTGCCAGCAGCCACCCGGGGAACACAGATACGCAGTATTTT. Protein: CASSHPGNTDTQYF.

This clonotype was counted at least ten times. The chain couples TRBV27 to TRBJ2-7, with 9 positions matching TRBD1. The CDR3 runs 15 residues. V shed 6 bases and J 5 bases; nucleotides not matched to a gene: 11. Germline loops: CDR1 MNHEY, CDR2 SMNVEV (reference sequence). CDR3: CASSPAGTGINEQYF. The CDR3 DNA reads as TGTGCCAGCAGCCCAGCCGGGACAGGGATCAACGAGCAGTACTTC.

The chain uses TRBV7-2 and TRBJ2-3, with 9 bases aligning to TRBD2. The CDR3 totals 15 residues. CDR1 and CDR2 from the germline V gene are SGHTA and FQGNSA. Trimming at V came to 4 bases and at J to 4 bases, leaving 6 bases not matched to a gene. The CDR3 region is CASSYSGSRSDTQYF. CDR3 in DNA: TGTGCCAGCAGCTATAGCGGGAGTAGGTCAGATACGCAGTATTTT. Full variable domain (outside the CDR3, taken from reference TRBV7-2 and TRBJ2-3): GAGVSQSPSNKVTEKGKDVELRCDPISGHTALYWYRQSLGQGLEFLIYFQGNSAPDKSGLPSDRFSAERTGGSVSTLTIQRTQQEDSAVYLCASSYSGSRSDTQYFGPGTRLTVL.

This clonotype came up many times. This sequence joins TRBV3-1 and TRBJ1-5; no clear D. The length of the CDR3 is 13 residues. The germline gives CDR1 LGHDT, CDR2 YNNKEL (reference sequence). The V end lost 1 base, the J end lost 5 bases, and 6 bases lay between the germline ends. The CDR3 sequence is CASSQGGDQPQHF. The CDR3, as DNA: TGTGCCAGCAGCCAAGGAGGAGATCAGCCCCAGCATTTT.

This clonotype was picked up many times. The chain employs TRBV5-4 and TRBJ2-7; perhaps TRBD2 as D (5 bases). Deletions cut 0 bases from V and 1 base from J, with 11 bases between. The CDR3 totals 15 residues. CDR1 is SGHNT, CDR2 YYREEE, per germline (reference sequence). The CDR3 sequence: CASSLAASSSYEQYF. CDR3 DNA sequence: TGTGCCAGCAGCTTGGCGGCTAGCAGTTCCTACGAGCAGTACTTC.

This clonotype was detected only a few times. The chain couples TRBV20-1 to TRBJ1-1; D is uncertain. Trimming stripped 6 bases from V and 2 bases from J, with 19 bases between. Germline assignment: CDR1 DFQATT and CDR2 SNEGSKA (reference sequence). CDR3 length equals 15 residues. CDR3 sequence reads: CSAIPGQKGNTEAFF. The CDR3 DNA sequence: TGCAGTGCAATCCCGGGCCAAAAAGGAAACACTGAAGCTTTCTTT.

The table lists this clonotype with a few counts. CDR3 sequence reads: CASSLVPTYEQYF. CDR3 nucleotide sequence: TGTGCCAGCAGCTTAGTACCAACCTACGAGCAGTACTTC. The chain joins TRBV7-2 to TRBJ2-7; D gene unclear. Trimming left V 1 base short and J 2 bases short, with 6 bases between. The CDR3 totals 13 residues. CDR1 and CDR2 (germline): SGHTA, FQGNSA.

This clonotype was seen a few times. J is TRBJ2-4 and V is TRBV18, with no clear D. Germline CDR1 reads KGHSH; CDR2 reads LQKENI. The CDR3 has 13 residues. The V gene lost 8 bases and the J gene lost 2 bases, with 10 bases spanning the gap. The CDR3 nucleotides read TGTGCCAGCCTACACCCACCCAAAAACATTCAGTACTTC. Translating it yields CASLHPPKNIQYF.

This clonotype was counted only a few times. The rearrangement uses TRBV3-1 and TRBJ2-7; unclear D gene. With 3 bases removed from V and 3 bases from J, the gap between germline ends came to 3 bases. CDR1 is LGHDT and CDR2 is YNNKEL in the germline V gene (reference sequence). The CDR3 sequence is 11 residues long. In DNA, the CDR3 is TGTGCCAGCAGCCACAACTACGAGCAGTACTTC. Translated, it gives CASSHNYEQYF.

This clonotype was seen more than once but under ten times. The genes are TRBV25-1 and TRBJ2-4; D possibly corresponds to TRBD2 (6 bases). The CDR3 runs 18 residues. Trimming removed 1 base at V and 0 bases at J, with 16 bases between. CDR1 is MGHDK and CDR2 is SYGVNS in the germline V gene. The CDR3 protein is CASSESGLPGLAKNIQYF. The CDR3 DNA is TGTGCCAGCAGTGAATCAGGGCTCCCGGGACTAGCCAAAAACATTCAGTACTTC.

This clonotype was observed at least ten times. The rearrangement links TRBV7-9 to TRBJ2-1, with 14 bases matching TRBD2. With 4 bases clipped from V and 9 bases from J, the junction kept 2 bases outside the gene matches. The CDR3 has 14 residues. CDR1 is SEHNR, CDR2 FQNEAQ, per germline (reference sequence). CDR3 residues: CASSSGLAGGEQFF. As DNA, the CDR3 is TGTGCCAGCAGCTCCGGACTAGCGGGAGGTGAGCAGTTCTTC.

This clonotype occurred a few times. V is TRBV10-3 and J is TRBJ2-7, with 7 bases lining up with TRBD2. Germline CDR1 reads ENHRY; CDR2 reads SYGVKD. The trim removed 11 bases at V and 4 bases at J, leaving 5 bases unmatched. The CDR3 spans 11 residues. The DNA for the CDR3 is TGTGCCGCGGGGGACCTATACGAGCAGTACTTC. This encodes CAAGDLYEQYF.

The chain links TRBV5-1 to TRBJ2-7; D could derive from TRBD1 or TRBD2 (5 bases each). The CDR3 is 13 residues long. Trimming stripped 3 bases from V and 3 bases from J, with 10 bases between. Germline lookup yields CDR1 SGHRS and CDR2 YFSETQ. Written as DNA, the CDR3 is TGCGCCAGCAGCTGGGACCGCAACTACGAGCAGTACTTC. It translates to CASSWDRNYEQYF.

This clonotype came up many times. The rearrangement joins TRBV6-2 or TRBV6-3 to TRBJ2-1; 10 bases agree with TRBD2. The CDR3 length is 18 residues. The V and J ends lost 5 bases and 0 bases, in that order; junction bases with no gene match: 10. Germline V gene sequence: CDR1 MNHEY, CDR2 SVGEGT. In DNA, the CDR3 is TGTGCCAGCAGTCCGGGACTAGCGATATCAAGCTCCTACAATGAGCAGTTCTTC. Translation gives CASSPGLAISSSYNEQFF.

In this sample, this clonotype turned up a few times. CDR3 coding DNA: TGCAGCTCCGATGGTATAGGGGTTAACACTGAAGCTTTCTTT. This sequence encodes CSSDGIGVNTEAFF. This chain uses TRBV29-1 with TRBJ1-1, with D possibly TRBD1 on 5 matching bases. Trimming cost V 8 bases and J 2 bases, with 18 bases left between them. From germline, CDR1 is SQVTM and CDR2 ANQGSEA. The CDR3 runs 14 residues.

This clonotype appeared many times. V gene TRBV6-5 combines with J gene TRBJ2-6; D might be TRBD1 or TRBD2, each matching 6 bases. The V gene's germline CDR1 is MNHEY and CDR2 SVGAGI. The CDR3 extends over 15 amino acids. V was clipped by 5 bases and J by 3 bases, with 11 bases between them. The CDR3 is CASSNREDGANVLTF. CDR3 coding DNA: TGTGCCAGCAGTAACAGGGAGGATGGGGCCAACGTCCTGACTTTC.

The gene calls are TRBV12-3 or TRBV12-4 and TRBJ2-7; 11 positions agree with TRBD2. The CDR3 has 18 residues. V was clipped by 5 bases and J by 4 bases; unmatched bases: 16. This CDR3 reads CASSPLAGGPGYLYEQYF. CDR3 DNA sequence: TGTGCCAGCAGTCCCCTAGCGGGAGGTCCCGGGTACTTGTACGAGCAGTACTTC.

The rearrangement uses TRBV6-5 and TRBJ2-5; tentatively, D is TRBD2 (5 bases). In germline, CDR1 is MNHEY, CDR2 SVGAGI. V lost 4 bases to trimming and J lost 1 base, with 16 bases between them. The CDR3 sequence is 16 residues long. In DNA form, the CDR3 reads TGTGCCAGCAGTTCCTCACTAGAGGCCACCCAAGAGACCCAGTACTTC. It is translated as CASSSSLEATQETQYF.

This clonotype was seen a handful of times. The rearrangement links TRBV2 to TRBJ2-7, with a tentative D call TRBD2 (5 bases). The CDR3 contains 11 residues. Germline CDR1 and CDR2: SNHLY and FYNNEI. V shed 7 bases and J shed 6 bases, with 10 bases lying between them. CDR3 residues: CASKYEGEQYF. The DNA of the CDR3 is TGTGCCAGCAAGTATGAGGGCGAGCAGTACTTC.